This T cell receptor beta chain was captured in a study of cytomegalovirus exposure and HLA in healthy donors. PCR amplification relied on 60 Vbeta primers (plus 13 Jbeta primers). The assay was immunoSEQ multiplex PCR, and TCRdb's table has in-frame clones only and misses some. This sample carries about 140,000 clones, about 80% of them seen once, and the ten largest clones take roughly 9.7%. Germline CDR1 SNHLY, CDR2 FYNNEI. The CDR3 extends over 14 amino acids. J gave up 5 bases and V 7 bases, and 6 bases lay outside the gene matches. This chain joins TRBV2 and TRBJ2-1; 9 nucleotides align to TRBD2. The receptor was derived from a woman aged 55-69 years in good health and CMV-seropositive. The sample consisted of PBMCs. This chain's CDR3 is CASMRASGDNEQFF. The CDR3 coding sequence is TGTGCCAGCATGCGGGCTAGCGGGGACAATGAGCAGTTCTTC. The whole variable domain, filled in from reference TRBV2 and TRBJ2-1, reads EPEVTQTPSHQVTQMGQEVILRCVPISNHLYFYWYRQILGQKVEFLVSFYNNEISEKSEIFDDQFSVERPDGSNFTLKIRSTKLEDSAMYFCASMRASGDNEQFFGPGTRLTVL.